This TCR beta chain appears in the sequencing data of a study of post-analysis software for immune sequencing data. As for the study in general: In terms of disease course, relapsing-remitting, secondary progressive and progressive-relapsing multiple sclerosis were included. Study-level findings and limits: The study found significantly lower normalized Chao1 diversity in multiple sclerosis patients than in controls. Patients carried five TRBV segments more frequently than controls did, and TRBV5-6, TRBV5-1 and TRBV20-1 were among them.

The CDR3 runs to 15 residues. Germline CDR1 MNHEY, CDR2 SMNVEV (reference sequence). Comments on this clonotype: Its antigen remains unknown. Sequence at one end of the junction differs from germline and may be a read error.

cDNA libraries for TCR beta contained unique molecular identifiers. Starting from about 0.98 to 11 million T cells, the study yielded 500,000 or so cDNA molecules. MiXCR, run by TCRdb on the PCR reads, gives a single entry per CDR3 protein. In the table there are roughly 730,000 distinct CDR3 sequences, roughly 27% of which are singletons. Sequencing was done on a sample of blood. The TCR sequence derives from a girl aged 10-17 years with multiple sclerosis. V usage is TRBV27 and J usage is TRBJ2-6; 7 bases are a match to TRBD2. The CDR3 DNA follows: TGTGCCCGCAGCGGGATCAGCTCTGGGGCCAACGTCCTGACTTTC. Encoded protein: CARSGISSGANVLTF.